The present T cell receptor beta chain was sequenced within a study of blood T cell repertoires in COVID-19. Study summary: Samples of COVID-19 (acute and convalescent) were obtained from the United States, Italy and Spain. PBMCs, B-cell-depleted T cells, or T cells provided the cDNA or gDNA that made up the material.

This CDR3 has 13 amino acids. Looked up from germline, CDR1 is GTSNPN and CDR2 is SVGIG (reference sequence). V lost 1 base and J 5 bases, leaving 11 bases between the germline ends. Original processing notes: How many nucleated cells were present was estimated from reference gene primer amplification. TCRdb's copy holds only in-frame clones and misses some; the assay was immunoSEQ multiplex PCR. V and J calls and clone size are given by that table; D and trimming were obtained from the DNA. This sample has around 340,000 clones; approximately 86% occur once, and the top ten carry 7.1%. The sequenced sample consisted of peripheral blood. The chain joins TRBV30 to TRBJ1-1, with D perhaps TRBD1 (5 bases). The TCR comes from a woman aged 60-75 years with COVID-19, enrolled during active disease. This CDR3 is CAWSAGARTEAFF. CDR3 in DNA: TGTGCCTGGAGTGCTGGGGCCCGGACTGAAGCTTTCTTT.